Following are 27 T cell receptor beta chains from one sample sequenced in a study of cytomegalovirus exposure and HLA in healthy donors. The PCR contained 60 Vbeta and 13 Jbeta primers. The data were produced by immunoSEQ multiplex PCR, yet TCRdb's version contains in-frame clones alone and is incomplete. The table lists about 170,000 clones, around 81% of them singletons. The sequencing input was PBMCs. The receptors were sampled from a woman aged 30 to 39 in good health and CMV-seropositive.

The chain links TRBV18 to TRBJ1-1, with D unclear. The CDR3 contains 15 residues. CDR1 and CDR2 (germline): KGHSH, LQKENI. The V and J ends lost 2 bases and 0 bases respectively, with 10 bases between them. The CDR3 bases are TGTGCCAGCTCACCATACACACCAATGAACACTGAAGCTTTCTTT. This translates into CASSPYTPMNTEAFF.

The chain employs TRBV7-9 and TRBJ2-1; tentative D call: TRBD1 (6 bases). The CDR3 loop spans 12 amino acids. Germline lookup yields CDR1 SEHNR and CDR2 FQNEAQ (reference sequence). V lost 5 bases and J 8 bases, leaving 10 bases between the germline ends. The CDR3 sequence: CASSPQGDEQFF. The DNA for the CDR3 is TGTGCCAGCAGCCCACAGGGCGATGAGCAGTTCTTC.

The chain has TRBV25-1 and TRBJ2-7, with 9 bases that match TRBD1. Germline CDR1 is MGHDK and CDR2 is SYGVNS. The V and J ends lost 8 bases and 3 bases, in that order; junction bases with no gene match: 5. This CDR3 has 13 residues. The CDR3 here is CASQGQGYYEQYF. The CDR3 region has the DNA TGTGCCAGCCAGGGACAGGGATACTACGAGCAGTACTTC.

V usage is TRBV30 and J usage is TRBJ2-5, with D uncertain. This CDR3 spans 13 amino acids. Trimming removed 0 bases from V and 4 bases from J, with 9 bases in between. Germline values: CDR1 GTSNPN, CDR2 SVGIG (reference sequence). As DNA, the CDR3 is TGTGCCTGGAGTGTACTGAGAGGAGAGACCCAGTACTTC. Its protein product is CAWSVLRGETQYF.

This clone was seen just once. V is TRBV4-3 and J is TRBJ1-6; D is undetermined. Germline V gene data show CDR1 as LGHNA and CDR2 as YSLEER. V dropped 1 base and J dropped 9 bases, with 16 bases sitting between them. This CDR3 region has 16 residues. The CDR3 DNA follows: TGCGCCAGCAGCCAAGCTACCGGGAGTGTCACTTCACCCCTCCACTTT. Translation: CASSQATGSVTSPLHF.

This chain joins TRBV28 and TRBJ1-1; a possible D gene is TRBD1 (5 bases). CDR1 and CDR2 (germline): MDHEN, SYDVKM. Trimming took 1 base from V and 3 from J, leaving 9 bases between them. The CDR3 is 14 amino acids. This chain's CDR3 is CASSLFGADTEAFF. The CDR3 coding sequence is TGTGCCAGCAGTTTATTTGGGGCCGACACTGAAGCTTTCTTT.

This chain connects TRBV6-5 to TRBJ1-1, with D perhaps matching TRBD1 (5 bases). V gave up 4 bases and J gave up 2 bases, with 14 bases separating them. CDR1 and CDR2 from the germline V gene are MNHEY and SVGAGI. This CDR3 comprises 15 residues. The CDR3 sequence: CASSSQTTANTEAFF. The CDR3 bases are TGTGCCAGCAGTTCACAGACGACAGCAAACACTGAAGCTTTCTTT.

The chain combines TRBV5-1 with TRBJ1-6; perhaps TRBD1 as D (6 bases). Deletions cut 0 bases from V and 7 bases from J, with 11 bases between. The germline CDR1 and CDR2 sequences are SGHRS and YFSETQ. The CDR3 sequence is 15 residues long. CDR3 region: CASSLDRTDNSPLHF. CDR3 sequence (DNA): TGCGCCAGCAGCTTGGACAGGACAGACAATTCACCCCTCCACTTT.

CDR3: CASSELQPGLLGNTEAFF. In nucleotides, the CDR3 is TGTGCCAGCAGTGAATTGCAGCCAGGGTTGCTTGGGAACACTGAAGCTTTCTTT. The rearrangement joins TRBV25-1 to TRBJ1-1, with D maybe TRBD1 (5 bases). From germline, CDR1 is MGHDK and CDR2 SYGVNS. This CDR3 has 18 residues. V was trimmed by 1 base and J by 1 base, leaving 19 bases between them. The whole variable domain, filled in from reference TRBV25-1 and TRBJ1-1, reads EADIYQTPRYLVIGTGKKITLECSQTMGHDKMYWYQQDPGMELHLIHYSYGVNSTEKGDLSSESTVSRIRTEHFPLTLESARPSHTSQYLCASSELQPGLLGNTEAFFGQGTRLTVV.

This clone was detected a few times. The V and J genes are TRBV28 and TRBJ1-2; D gene unclear. The CDR3 loop spans 17 amino acids. Trimming pared 6 bases from V and 5 bases from J, leaving 25 bases between. Germline V gene sequence: CDR1 MDHEN, CDR2 SYDVKM. The CDR3 here is CASRTSGILAPRYGYTF. CDR3 DNA sequence: TGTGCCAGCAGGACGAGTGGGATCCTAGCCCCCCGATATGGCTACACCTTC.

Here the CDR3 reads CASSLARTSGGARVETQYF. In nucleotides, the CDR3 is TGTGCCAGCAGCTTAGCAAGGACTAGCGGGGGGGCCCGGGTGGAGACCCAGTACTTC. The rearrangement joins TRBV7-2 to TRBJ2-5, with TRBD2 matching 15 bases. V trimming: 0 bases; J trimming: 5 bases; junction bases outside the gene matches: 10. Germline V gene sequence: CDR1 SGHTA, CDR2 FQGNSA. The length of the CDR3 is 19 residues.

The table lists this clone with a count of one. The J gene is TRBJ2-7, the V gene TRBV7-9; 7 nucleotides agree with TRBD1. The CDR3 loop spans 19 amino acids. CDR1 and CDR2 (germline): SEHNR, FQNEAQ (reference sequence). The ends lost 1 base at V and 2 bases at J; junction bases unmatched: 17. The CDR3 spells CASSLDSRGRQGTAYEQYF. CDR3 in DNA: TGTGCCAGCAGCTTAGATTCGAGGGGAAGGCAGGGGACAGCCTACGAGCAGTACTTC.

This sequence joins TRBV2 and TRBJ2-3; D might be TRBD1 (7 bases). CDR3 length: 14 amino acids. Germline CDR1 and CDR2: SNHLY and FYNNEI. Trimming left V 10 bases short and J 0 bases short, with 14 bases between. The CDR3 nucleotides read TGTGCCAACAAACAGGGGACTAGCACAGATACGCAGTATTTT. Its protein is CANKQGTSTDTQYF. The variable domain in full, completed from reference TRBV2 and TRBJ2-3, reads EPEVTQTPSHQVTQMGQEVILRCVPISNHLYFYWYRQILGQKVEFLVSFYNNEISEKSEIFDDQFSVERPDGSNFTLKIRSTKLEDSAMYFCANKQGTSTDTQYFGPGTRLTVL.

This chain uses TRBV27 with TRBJ1-6, with D maybe TRBD1 (5 bases). The CDR3 totals 13 residues. Germline V gene data show CDR1 as MNHEY and CDR2 as SMNVEV (reference sequence). Deletions cut 6 bases from V and 8 bases from J, with 11 bases between. The CDR3 DNA reads as TGTGCCAGCAGCCAGTTAGGGGATTCACCCCTCCACTTT. Translating it yields CASSQLGDSPLHF.

The rearrangement joins TRBV7-2 to TRBJ1-4; 10 bases line up with TRBD1. Germline values: CDR1 SGHTA, CDR2 FQGNSA. The CDR3 totals 14 residues. The ends lost 6 bases at V and 5 bases at J; junction bases unmatched: 3. CDR3 region: CASRAGQGNEKLFF. In nucleotides, the CDR3 is TGTGCCAGCAGAGCGGGACAGGGGAATGAAAAACTGTTTTTT.

The chain links TRBV5-4 to TRBJ1-2; D is ambiguous. Per germline, CDR1 SGHNT and CDR2 YYREEE (reference sequence). Trimming pared 4 bases from V and 6 bases from J, leaving 10 bases between. CDR3 length: 12 residues. This CDR3 is CASSLPRNGYTF. The CDR3 DNA follows: TGTGCCAGCAGCCTACCACGAAATGGCTACACCTTC.

The V and J genes are TRBV5-5 and TRBJ1-1; tentative D call: TRBD1 (5 bases). Germline loops: CDR1 SGHKS, CDR2 YYEKEE (reference sequence). V gave up 0 bases and J gave up 8 bases, with 11 bases separating them. The CDR3 extends over 13 amino acids. CDR3 DNA: TGTGCCAGCAGCTTGGTGGAGGGGAGCGAAGCTTTCTTT. This encodes CASSLVEGSEAFF.

The chain is built from TRBV7-9 and TRBJ1-2; D remains unclear. Germline assignment: CDR1 SEHNR and CDR2 FQNEAQ (reference sequence). The CDR3 extends over 12 amino acids. The V and J ends lost 4 bases and 3 bases respectively, with 6 bases between them. The CDR3 spells CASSSRDYGYTF. Written as DNA, the CDR3 is TGTGCCAGCAGCTCCCGTGACTATGGCTACACCTTC.

This chain connects TRBV19 to TRBJ2-2; D unclear. The CDR3 is 13 residues long. Trimming left V 7 bases short and J 1 base short, with 7 bases between. Germline lookup yields CDR1 LNHDA and CDR2 SQIVND (reference sequence). The CDR3 sequence is CASNRWNTGELFF. The CDR3 nucleotides read TGTGCCAGTAATCGTTGGAACACCGGGGAGCTGTTTTTT.

The CDR3 is CASSPGARQETQYF. CDR3 nucleotides: TGTGCCAGCTCTCCGGGAGCTCGCCAAGAGACCCAGTACTTC. The chain uses TRBV18 and TRBJ2-5; a weak D match, TRBD2 (6 bases). Germline assignment: CDR1 KGHSH and CDR2 LQKENI. The V end lost 6 bases, the J end lost 1 base, and 12 bases lay between the germline ends. The CDR3 runs 14 residues.

The chain combines TRBV6-1 with TRBJ1-1; 7 nucleotides match TRBD1. V shed 5 bases and J 1 base; nucleotides not matched to a gene: 7. This CDR3 is built from 15 residues. Germline V gives CDR1 MNHNS, CDR2 SASEGT. CDR3 sequence reads: CASSPRAGGNTEAFF. The DNA for the CDR3 is TGTGCCAGCAGTCCTCGTGCAGGGGGGAACACTGAAGCTTTCTTT.

The rearrangement links TRBV29-1 to TRBJ1-1; the D is unclear. CDR1 and CDR2 from the germline V gene are SQVTM and ANQGSEA. The CDR3 covers 14 residues. V was cut by 1 base and J by 0 bases, with 9 bases left in between. CDR3 in amino acids: CSVEGGSLNTEAFF. CDR3 DNA sequence: TGCAGCGTTGAAGGAGGCAGCTTGAACACTGAAGCTTTCTTT.

This clone is a singleton in its sample. This rearrangement joins TRBV4-3 to TRBJ1-1; 7 bases agree with TRBD1. Germline trimming cut 3 bases from V and 3 bases from J; bases unmatched to any gene: 4. CDR3 length equals 14 residues. Germline V gives CDR1 LGHNA, CDR2 YSLEER. The CDR3 bases are TGCGCCAGCAGCCAGCAACAGGGGTACACTGAAGCTTTCTTT. Encoded protein: CASSQQQGYTEAFF.

The V call is TRBV6-1, the J call TRBJ1-4; 7 bases are a match to TRBD1. From germline, CDR1 is MNHNS and CDR2 SASEGT. This CDR3 has 16 residues. V lost 0 bases to trimming and J lost 8 bases; unmatched junction nucleotides: 9. CDR3 loop: CASSEAWGQLSEKLFF. The CDR3 DNA is TGTGCCAGCAGTGAAGCTTGGGGACAGTTAAGCGAAAAACTGTTTTTT.

This chain connects TRBV10-3 to TRBJ1-1; a weak D match, TRBD1 (5 bases). The germline V gene encodes CDR1 ENHRY and CDR2 SYGVKD. V was shortened by 2 bases and J by 1 base, with 11 bases between the two germline ends. The CDR3 runs to 15 residues. CDR3 protein: CAISELDSPNTEAFF. The CDR3 DNA reads TGTGCCATCAGTGAGCTAGACAGCCCGAACACTGAAGCTTTCTTT.

V usage is TRBV5-1 and J usage is TRBJ1-1; TRBD1 matches at 7 bases. After removal of 7 bases from V and 4 bases from J, the junction contained 16 bases not matched to a gene. The CDR3 is 16 amino acids. Germline V gene data show CDR1 as SGHRS and CDR2 as YFSETQ. The CDR3 protein is CASSPTGQTKSTEAFF. The CDR3 DNA follows: TGCGCCAGCTCCCCGACAGGGCAGACAAAGAGCACTGAAGCTTTCTTT.

The V call is TRBV7-2, the J call TRBJ2-3; D is perhaps TRBD2 (6 bases). V shed 5 bases and J shed 2 bases, with 17 bases lying between them. The CDR3 spans 16 residues. Germline V gene data show CDR1 as SGHTA and CDR2 as FQGNSA. The CDR3 loop reads CASSALGGRLTDTQYF. Here the CDR3 DNA reads TGTGCCAGCAGCGCCCTTGGAGGGAGGCTCACAGATACGCAGTATTTT.